This T cell receptor beta chain was captured by sequencing in a study of Graves' ophthalmopathy and Graves' hyperthyroidism (dated by TCRdb to 2016 to 2018). For context, the study as a whole: Stable hyperthyroidism was defined as no progression to ophthalmopathy within 18 months of follow-up. For independent validation, a separate cohort was made up of 18 to 20 hyperthyroidism patients plus 17 patients who later progressed from hyperthyroidism to ophthalmopathy. To explore V-J signatures that separate ophthalmopathy from hyperthyroidism, a discovery set of about a hundred patients was enrolled, consisting of under 50 with ophthalmopathy and about 60 with stable hyperthyroidism. To tell Graves' ophthalmopathy apart from Graves' hyperthyroidism, and to predict which patients would progress to ophthalmopathy, the study relied on TCR beta repertoire signatures. Once sampling was done, hyperthyroidism patients were given methimazole at a starting dose of 30 mg daily, while ophthalmopathy patients were given high-dose intravenous methylprednisolone. In total, 135 blood samples were TCR-sequenced: approximately 42 ophthalmopathy, some 75 hyperthyroidism and roughly 17 hyperthyroidism-to-ophthalmopathy patients. In five to seven hyperthyroidism patients, T-cell repertoires of thyroid tissue and blood were compared.

For repertoire sequencing, TCR beta CDR3 regions were amplified from RNA transcripts. The first round was an RT-PCR using HTBI primers with the Qiagen OneStep RT-PCR kit, and this first round was followed by a second-round multiplex PCR, then size selection and purification. Sequencing of the libraries was carried out on an Illumina HiSeq2000 in paired-end mode with 100 bp reads. The authors processed their data as follows. Reads were processed with SOAPnuke, discarding reads with adapters, uncalled bases, mean Phred below 15, or no exact constant-primer or identifier match. COPE v1.2.5 was used to merge the high-quality paired reads. Each unique nucleotide sequence was treated as a clonotype, and MiTCR v1.1 was used to align the clonotypes to the IMGT TRB V, D and J references. The analysis was limited to V-J combinations with a frequency above 0.0001, which together covered 99.2% of the repertoires. For each V-J combination, a TCR clonal expansion and chaos score was defined as the ratio of F50 clonal expansion to chaos observed in the TCRdist matrix. Welch's t-statistics and random forest were used to reduce the features to some 13 V-J combinations, which were then used as input to a naive Bayes classifier. The Morisita-Horn index was used to measure how similar the thyroid and blood repertoires were. TCRdb ran its own pipeline on the public reads, namely fastp trimming at Q25 and MiXCR clone calling, and kept in-frame beta chains. Merged by CDR3 protein, the rows form single entries marked with the most common genes and DNA. TCRdb, rather than the study authors, made the V and J calls. The sample table holds over a million distinct CDR3 sequences, of which about 38% were seen once. Jointly, the top ten make up over 8.5% of the sample.

Patients with hyperthyroidism were aged 18 to 65 years, had been newly diagnosed, and had a disease duration of less than 2 months. Patients with other autoimmune diseases, uncontrolled infections, pregnancy or lactation were excluded from the study. Diagnosis was based on clinical symptoms, serum thyroxine, TRAb, thyroid ultrasound and orbital computed tomography. Total RNA was extracted using Trizol reagent, and RNA quality was checked on an Agilent 2100 Bioanalyzer. As encoded in the germline V gene, CDR1 is ENHRY while CDR2 is SYGVKD. V is pruned by 10 bases and J by 0 bases, leaving 5 bases of the junction without a gene match. Termini included, the CDR3 measures 13 amino acids. Just CDR3 DNA is preserved here, 39 bases in frame from base 1. Study-wide conclusions, independent of this receptor: In cross-validation, the 13-signature model distinguished ophthalmopathy from stable hyperthyroidism with about 90% sensitivity and about 81% specificity, and in the test set the corresponding values were about 80% and 75%. Most of the expanded thyroid clonotypes with a frequency above 0.001 were also detected in blood, and it was suggested that the thyroid immune response may be reflected by blood repertoires. No statistical method was used to set the sample size in advance, and the investigators knew which group each participant was assigned to. In validation, the model predicted ophthalmopathy progression with 70.59% sensitivity and approximately 75% specificity; more than ten predicted patients were CT-confirmed with GO in a median of around 6 months.

Concerning this clonotype: There is no known antigen for this receptor. Lacking the conserved final phenylalanine or tryptophan, this CDR3 likely reflects a read error.

The sequenced material came from peripheral blood or thyroid tissue (not recorded which). The chain is assembled from TRBV10-3 and TRBJ1-1, with 7 bases in between that match TRBD1. This clonotype was obtained from an adult man with Graves' hyperthyroidism. The nucleotide sequence is given as TGTGCCACAGTGGGACAGCTGAACACTGAAGCTTTCTCT. Translation gives CATVGQLNTEAFS.